Listed below are T cell receptor beta chains from one sample, sequenced in a study of high-grade serous ovarian cancer treatment subgroups. Measured with immunoSEQ multiplex PCR; TCRdb has only the in-frame clones, and not every one. This sample has about 30,000 clones, with under 90% found just once. The source material was tumor tissue. These receptor sequences come from a human donor with high-grade serous ovarian cancer. Both conserved end residues are part of each CDR3. The D gene is left open where the match is weak. Some rows mark clone size as missing; the rest say once, few, many or name a class of expanded clone.

V,J,size,D,CDR3,DNA
TRBV15,TRBJ2-5,-,-,CATSRDLWAAEETQYF,TGTGCCACCAGCAGAGATTTATGGGCAGCTGAAGAGACCCAGTACTTC
TRBV5-8,TRBJ2-1,-,-,CASSQGWDTVNEQFF,TGTGCCAGCAGCCAAGGGTGGGACACTGTCAATGAGCAGTTCTTC
TRBV7-2,TRBJ2-1,-,-,CASSLVGPQANEQFF,TGTGCCAGCAGCTTAGTGGGCCCCCAAGCAAATGAGCAGTTCTTC
TRBV7-2,TRBJ2-3,-,-,CASSFGSGTDTQYF,TGTGCCAGCAGTTTCGGGTCAGGCACAGATACGCAGTATTTT
TRBV7-8,TRBJ2-7,-,TRBD2,CASSSRGVAGGPLYEQYF,TGTGCCAGCAGCTCTCGCGGGGTAGCGGGAGGGCCGCTATACGAGCAGTACTTC
TRBV27,TRBJ2-7,few,TRBD2,CASSLSGGEGTYEQYF,TGTGCCAGCAGTTTATCGGGGGGGGAGGGGACCTACGAGCAGTACTTC
TRBV27,TRBJ2-7,once,-,CASRPEGSYEQYF,TGTGCCAGCCGCCCGGAGGGGTCCTACGAGCAGTACTTC
TRBV30,TRBJ1-1,few,-,CAWSRGGKAFF,TGTGCCTGGAGCAGGGGAGGGAAAGCTTTCTTT
TRBV7-9,TRBJ2-1,-,-,CASSSSLDSSYNEQFF,TGTGCCAGCAGCTCCTCCCTCGACAGCTCGTACAATGAGCAGTTCTTC
TRBV29-1,TRBJ2-1,-,-,CSVTSGTVYNEQFF,TGCAGCGTCACGTCCGGGACGGTGTACAATGAGCAGTTCTTC
TRBV27,TRBJ2-1,-,-,CASGQDAYNEQFF,TGTGCCAGCGGCCAAGACGCCTACAATGAGCAGTTCTTC
TRBV7-9,TRBJ1-6,-,-,CASSLGRMNSPLHF,TGTGCCAGCAGCTTAGGCCGGATGAATTCACCCCTCCACTTT
TRBV27,TRBJ2-3,once,TRBD2,CASPPPSGSSDTQYF,TGTGCCAGCCCCCCCCCTAGCGGGAGTTCGGATACGCAGTATTTT
TRBV7-8,TRBJ2-7,-,TRBD2,CASSLGGLNDYEQYF,TGTGCCAGCAGCTTAGGGGGACTAAACGATTACGAGCAGTACTTC
TRBV7-8,TRBJ2-6,-,-,CASSPARRHSGANVLTF,TGTGCCAGCAGCCCAGCGAGACGGCACTCTGGGGCCAACGTCCTGACTTTC
TRBV19,TRBJ2-2,-,-,CASSGGANTGELFF,TGTGCCAGTAGTGGGGGGGCCAACACCGGGGAGCTGTTTTTT
TRBV7-8,TRBJ2-1,-,-,CASSFRETSYNEQFF,TGTGCCAGCAGCTTCCGGGAGACCTCCTACAATGAGCAGTTCTTC
TRBV5-1,TRBJ1-2,few,TRBD1,CASSTDRGINYGYTF,TGCGCCAGCAGCACGGACAGGGGGATTAACTATGGCTACACCTTC
TRBV10-2,TRBJ2-6,-,-,CASRGTLGISGANVLTF,TGCGCCAGTAGGGGGACTTTGGGCATCTCTGGGGCCAACGTCCTGACTTTC
TRBV28,TRBJ2-4,-,-,CASSPGGLRVLLAKNIQYF,TGTGCCAGCAGCCCCGGAGGCCTAAGAGTGCTACTAGCCAAAAACATTCAGTACTTC
TRBV6-6,TRBJ1-1,-,TRBD1,CASSYTGGLYGTEAFF,TGTGCCAGCAGTTATACAGGGGGTCTTTATGGTACTGAAGCTTTCTTT
TRBV28,TRBJ2-6,-,-,CASSLTGRGGVLTF,TGTGCCAGCAGTTTGACGGGCAGGGGAGGCGTCCTGACTTTC
TRBV28,TRBJ1-5,few,TRBD1,CASSPGGRNQPQHF,TGTGCCAGCAGCCCAGGGGGTCGCAATCAGCCCCAGCATTTT
TRBV11-2,TRBJ2-7,-,TRBD1,CASSPQGAKGYEQYF,TGTGCCAGCAGCCCCCAGGGGGCCAAGGGTTACGAGCAGTACTTC
TRBV29-1,TRBJ2-1,-,TRBD1,CSGARTGANEQFF,TGCAGCGGTGCGCGGACAGGGGCTAATGAGCAGTTCTTC
TRBV2,TRBJ2-7,few,TRBD2,CASSREESSEQYF,TGTGCCAGCAGTCGGGAGGAAAGTAGCGAGCAGTACTTC
TRBV27,TRBJ2-7,-,TRBD2,CASTGGGRTLHEQYF,TGTGCCAGCACGGGGGGCGGGAGGACCCTCCACGAGCAGTACTTC
TRBV5-1,TRBJ2-5,-,-,CASSLARREETQYF,TGCGCCAGCAGCTTGGCCCGCCGCGAAGAGACCCAGTACTTC
TRBV7-8,TRBJ2-1,-,TRBD2,CASSQGLAGAVEQFF,TGTGCCAGCAGCCAGGGACTAGCGGGAGCCGTTGAGCAGTTCTTC
TRBV28,TRBJ2-1,-,-,CASRPLWNNEQFF,TGTGCCAGCAGACCCCTGTGGAACAATGAGCAGTTCTTC
TRBV19,TRBJ1-1,-,-,CASTVGLPSNTEAFF,TGTGCCAGTACTGTAGGGCTGCCTTCGAACACTGAAGCTTTCTTT
TRBV4-2,TRBJ2-1,-,-,CASSQGPQGRYNEQFF,TGTGCCAGCAGCCAAGGTCCGCAGGGGCGCTACAATGAGCAGTTCTTC
TRBV28,TRBJ2-3,-,-,CASSLYMADPNTQYF,TGTGCCAGCAGTTTATATATGGCAGACCCGAATACGCAGTATTTT
TRBV5-1,TRBJ2-7,-,TRBD1,CASRSLQGDSYEQYF,TGCGCCAGCAGGTCACTACAGGGGGACTCCTACGAGCAGTACTTC
TRBV28,TRBJ2-7,few,TRBD1,CASSWTGRGYEQYF,TGTGCCAGCAGTTGGACAGGGAGAGGCTACGAGCAGTACTTC